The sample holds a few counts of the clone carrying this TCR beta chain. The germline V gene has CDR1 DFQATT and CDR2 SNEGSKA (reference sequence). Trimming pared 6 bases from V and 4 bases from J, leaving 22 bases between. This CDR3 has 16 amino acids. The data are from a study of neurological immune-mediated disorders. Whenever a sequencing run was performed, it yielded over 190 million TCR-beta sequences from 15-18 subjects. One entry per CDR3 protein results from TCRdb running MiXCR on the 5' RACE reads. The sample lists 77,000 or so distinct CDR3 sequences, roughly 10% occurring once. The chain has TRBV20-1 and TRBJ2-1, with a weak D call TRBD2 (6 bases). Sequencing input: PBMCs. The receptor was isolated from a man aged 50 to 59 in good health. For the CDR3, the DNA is TGCAGTGCCGCCCCGGCCAGGGAGGTGGTATACAATGAGCAGTTCTTC. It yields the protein CSAAPAREVVYNEQFF.